Presented here are 25 T cell receptor beta chains from one specimen sequenced in a study of T cell clones after liver transplantation. Antigens for these TCRs are unknown. Sequencing of dividing CFSE-low cells from the MLR defined alloreactive TCRbeta sequences. TCRdb's table, derived via immunoSEQ multiplex PCR, lists solely in-frame clones and lacks some. The top ten hold about a sixth of the sample, which has fewer than 7,000 clones, 30% to 40% seen once. Sample: CD4+ T cells from cultured PBMCs. The receptors were sampled from a human patient who received a liver transplant. Some T cells may have come from the graft donor.

This clone is medium-sized. V usage is TRBV5-1 and J usage is TRBJ1-6; the D is unclear. The CDR3 is 15 amino acids. Trimming stripped 0 bases from V and 4 bases from J, with 8 bases between. The germline gives CDR1 SGHRS, CDR2 YFSETQ. The CDR3 sequence is CASSLATDYNSPLHF. The CDR3 DNA reads TGCGCCAGCAGCTTGGCAACGGATTATAATTCACCCCTCCACTTT. Full variable domain (remainder filled in from reference TRBV5-1 and TRBJ1-6): KAGVTQTPRYLIKTRGQQVTLSCSPISGHRSVSWYQQTPGQGLQFLFEYFSETQRNKGNFPGRFSGRQFSNSRSEMNVSTLELGDSALYLCASSLATDYNSPLHFGNGTRLTVT.

This chain links TRBV2 with TRBJ2-2, with D tentatively TRBD1 (5 bases). Germline CDR1 and CDR2: SNHLY and FYNNEI. V was shortened by 7 bases and J by 5 bases, with 14 bases between the two germline ends. CDR3 size: 14 residues. The DNA of the CDR3 is TGTGCCAGCAATCGGGCAGGGCGAACCGGGGAGCTGTTTTTT. This codes for CASNRAGRTGELFF.

The rearrangement joins TRBV5-1 to TRBJ2-7, with 8 bases fitting TRBD2. Germline CDR1 and CDR2: SGHRS and YFSETQ. This CDR3 is 16 amino acids long. J gave up 4 bases and V 3 bases, and 12 bases lay outside the gene matches. The CDR3 spells CASSWAGGAILYEQYF. CDR3 bases: TGCGCCAGCAGCTGGGCCGGGGGGGCGATATTGTACGAGCAGTACTTC.

This clone is termed medium-sized. The chain is built from TRBV19 and TRBJ1-2, with 8 bases aligning to TRBD1. The germline V gene has CDR1 LNHDA and CDR2 SQIVND (reference sequence). V was clipped by 5 bases and J by 6 bases; unmatched bases: 8. This CDR3 contains 14 residues. The CDR3 protein is CASSVLGTGNGYTF. DNA of the CDR3: TGTGCCAGTAGTGTGCTTGGGACAGGTAATGGCTACACCTTC. The full variable domain, its missing parts supplied by reference TRBV19 and TRBJ1-2, is DGGITQSPKYLFRKEGQNVTLSCEQNLNHDAMYWYRQDPGQGLRLIYYSQIVNDFQKGDIAEGYSVSREKKESFPLTVTSAQKNPTAFYLCASSVLGTGNGYTFGSGTRLTVV.

The chain has TRBV4-1 and TRBJ2-3, with 7 bases matching TRBD1. V shed 0 bases, J shed 1 base, and the junction held 1 base outside the gene matches. Germline loops: CDR1 MGHRA, CDR2 YSYEKL. The CDR3 runs 15 residues. The CDR3 loop reads CASSQDGQGTDTQYF. Here the CDR3 DNA reads TGCGCCAGCAGCCAAGATGGACAGGGCACAGATACGCAGTATTTT.

This clone was counted between two and nine times. Written as DNA, the CDR3 is TGTGCCACCAGCAGAGGCGGGGCGGGGGGCAGCAGCAATGAGCAGTTCTTC. This encodes CATSRGGAGGSSNEQFF. The chain has TRBV15 and TRBJ2-1, with TRBD2 matching 8 bases. V shed 1 base, J shed 6 bases, and the junction held 11 bases outside the gene matches. The germline V gene encodes CDR1 LNHNV and CDR2 YYDKDF (reference sequence). The CDR3 loop spans 17 amino acids.

There are a few counts of this clone. One base separates it from a far larger clone, so it is likely a read error. This sample includes further DNA sequences coding for the same CDR3. The chain is built from TRBV11-2 and TRBJ2-5, with TRBD2 matching 11 bases. Per the germline V gene, CDR1 is SGHAT and CDR2 is FQNNGV. Trimming took 2 bases from V and 5 from J; bases not matched to a gene: 7. The CDR3 length is 16 residues. Here the CDR3 DNA reads TGTGCCAGCAGCTTAATTAGCGGGGGGGCGGGTGAGACCCAGTACTTC. This codes for CASSLISGGAGETQYF.

Relative to its sample, this clone is medium-sized (0.01 to 0.1%). The J gene is TRBJ2-2, the V gene TRBV19; no reliable D call. Trimming stripped 1 base from V and 7 bases from J, with 13 bases between. Per the germline V gene, CDR1 is LNHDA and CDR2 is SQIVND (reference sequence). CDR3 length: 15 residues. The CDR3 DNA reads as TGTGCCAGTAGTATAGGTAGCTTTCTAAACGGGGAGCTGTTTTTT. Its translation is CASSIGSFLNGELFF.

In regard to this clone: A far larger clone differs by one base, so this is likely a read error. This chain uses TRBV2 with TRBJ2-7; TRBD2 matches at 7 bases. CDR1 and CDR2 from the germline V gene are SNHLY and FYNNEI. With 5 bases clipped from V and 9 bases from J, the junction kept 13 bases outside the gene matches. The CDR3 runs to 14 residues. The CDR3: CASSRHNPPGGQYF. CDR3 nucleotides: TGTGCCAGCAGTCGACACAACCCACCGGGAGGGCAGTACTTC.

This clone was seen a handful of times. The CDR3 nucleotides are TGTGCCAGCAGCCCCACAGGGTCTAACTATGGCTACACCTTC. It translates to CASSPTGSNYGYTF. The chain couples TRBV5-6 to TRBJ1-2; weak D call: TRBD1 (6 bases). The CDR3 runs to 14 residues. The ends were cut back, 4 bases at V and 0 bases at J, with 10 bases in the middle. Germline CDR1 and CDR2: SGHDT and YYEEEE.

V is TRBV9 and J is TRBJ1-6; D might be TRBD1 (5 bases). Germline V CDR1 and CDR2: SGDLS, YYNGEE. The V end was cut by 0 bases, the J end by 10 bases, with 14 bases between. CDR3 size: 15 residues. CDR3 sequence reads: CASSVDQGGSSPLHF. The CDR3 DNA reads as TGTGCCAGCAGCGTAGATCAGGGAGGGTCCTCACCCCTCCACTTT.

This chain joins TRBV18 and TRBJ2-3; D may be TRBD1 (6 bases). Germline-derived CDR1 and CDR2 are KGHSH and LQKENI. This CDR3 contains 14 residues. The V gene lost 2 bases and the J gene lost 3 bases, with 9 bases spanning the gap. The CDR3 DNA reads TGTGCCAGCTCACCAAATCAGGGGACAGATACGCAGTATTTT. It codes for CASSPNQGTDTQYF.

V usage is TRBV19 and J usage is TRBJ1-4; 7 nucleotides match TRBD1. The trim removed 7 bases at V and 4 bases at J, leaving 3 bases unmatched. The CDR3 totals 13 residues. Germline CDR1 is LNHDA and CDR2 is SQIVND (reference sequence). As DNA, the CDR3 is TGTGCCAGTAACAGGGGCTTTAATGAAAAACTGTTTTTT. Its protein is CASNRGFNEKLFF.

The table lists this clone with a few counts. A far larger clone lies a single base away; this is likely a read error. This chain's CDR3 is CASSLLSGGAGETQYF. Here the CDR3 DNA reads TGTGCCAGCAGCTTACTTAGCGGGGGGGCGGGTGAGACCCAGTACTTC. This chain links TRBV7-2 with TRBJ2-5; 11 bases fit TRBD2. In germline, CDR1 is SGHTA, CDR2 FQGNSA. This CDR3 region has 16 residues. V was clipped by 2 bases and J by 5 bases; unmatched bases: 7.

V gene TRBV15 combines with J gene TRBJ2-4; tentatively, D is TRBD2 (6 bases). Germline loops: CDR1 LNHNV, CDR2 YYDKDF (reference sequence). Between the trimmed V and J ends, which lost 0 bases and 4 bases, there was a span of 7 bases. The CDR3 totals 14 residues. CDR3 sequence (DNA): TGTGCCACCAGCAGAGAGGGGACTAAAAACATTCAGTACTTC. Translation gives CATSREGTKNIQYF.

Points on this clone: This specimen includes other DNA sequences encoding the same CDR3. The chain has TRBV9 and TRBJ2-6; D is perhaps TRBD1 or TRBD2 (6 bases each). This CDR3 region has 17 residues. CDR1 is SGDLS and CDR2 is YYNGEE in the germline V gene. Between the trimmed V and J ends, which lost 4 bases and 4 bases, there was a span of 18 bases. The CDR3 region is CASSNDRGRSGANVLTF. CDR3 nucleotides: TGTGCCAGCAGCAACGACCGGGGGCGCTCGGGGGCCAACGTCCTGACTTTC.

This sequence joins TRBV19 and TRBJ1-1, with D possibly matching TRBD1 (5 bases). Germline V lookup: CDR1 LNHDA, CDR2 SQIVND (reference sequence). The CDR3 covers 14 residues. The V and J ends lost 6 bases and 9 bases respectively, with 20 bases between them. Here the CDR3 DNA reads TGTGCCAGTAGGCCCTCGGGCAGGGCTACTAAAGCTTTCTTT. It is translated as CASRPSGRATKAFF.

With respect to this clone: A much larger clone lies a single base off, so this may be a read error. The chain combines TRBV28 with TRBJ2-5; the match to TRBD2 covers 9 bases. The CDR3 extends over 17 amino acids. Per the germline V gene, CDR1 is MDHEN and CDR2 is SYDVKM. J gave up 4 bases and V 6 bases, and 15 bases lay outside the gene matches. CDR3 in amino acids: CASRFGGGAGFRETQYF. CDR3 DNA sequence: TGTGCCAGCAGGTTCGGCGGGGGGGCGGGTTTCCGAGAGACCCAGTACTTC.

This sequence joins TRBV29-1 and TRBJ2-1; the D gene is possibly TRBD2 (5 bases). Germline-derived CDR1 and CDR2 are SQVTM and ANQGSEA. Trimming removed 7 bases from V and 4 bases from J, with 14 bases in between. This CDR3 has 13 residues. The CDR3: CSALSSGYNEQFF. The CDR3 nucleotides read TGCAGCGCCCTAAGTTCGGGGTACAATGAGCAGTTCTTC.

In this sample, this clone is medium-sized. This chain uses TRBV7-8 with TRBJ1-1; D gene ambiguous. This CDR3 contains 13 residues. CDR1 is SGHVS and CDR2 is FQNEAQ in the germline V gene. Trimming took 2 bases from V and 1 from J, leaving 5 bases between them. The CDR3 loop is CASSLNRNTEAFF. The DNA for the CDR3 is TGTGCCAGCAGCTTAAATAGGAACACTGAAGCTTTCTTT.

This clone appeared a few times. Relative to the germline gene, one junction end is altered; a read error may explain this. The chain links TRBV14 to TRBJ1-2, with D unclear. The CDR3 length is 14 residues. The germline gives CDR1 SGHDN, CDR2 FVKESK. CDR3 sequence reads: CASSQGMRSVIAFF. CDR3 DNA: TGTGCCAGCAGCCAAGGGATGAGATCAGTCATTGCTTTCTTC.

V usage is TRBV28 and J usage is TRBJ1-1, with TRBD1 as a possible D gene (5 bases). With 5 bases removed from V and 4 bases from J, the gap between germline ends came to 11 bases. Germline V gene lookup returns CDR1 MDHEN and CDR2 SYDVKM. This CDR3 has 13 amino acids. This CDR3 is CASSPRQTTEAFF. In nucleotides, the CDR3 is TGTGCCAGCAGTCCCCGACAGACCACTGAAGCTTTCTTT.

This chain connects TRBV6-1 to TRBJ1-5; no clear D. Germline-derived CDR1 and CDR2 are MNHNS and SASEGT. Trimming removed 5 bases from V and 0 bases from J, with 11 bases in between. This CDR3 comprises 15 residues. CDR3 sequence reads: CASSSGFYSNQPQHF. DNA of the CDR3: TGTGCCAGCAGTTCTGGATTCTATAGCAATCAGCCCCAGCATTTT.

This clone was detected a few times. The V and J genes are TRBV5-4 and TRBJ2-5; tentatively, D is TRBD1 (7 bases). V dropped 4 bases and J dropped 2 bases, with 21 bases sitting between them. The germline V gene has CDR1 SGHNT and CDR2 YYREEE (reference sequence). The CDR3 covers 17 residues. CDR3 bases: TGTGCCAGCAGCCGAGACCCCAGGGGGGTGAAACAAGAGACCCAGTACTTC. Protein: CASSRDPRGVKQETQYF.

The chain uses TRBV5-4 and TRBJ2-5; 9 nucleotides align to TRBD1. CDR3 length: 14 residues. V lost 6 bases and J lost 5; bases outside the gene matches: 8. CDR1 is SGHNT and CDR2 is YYREEE in the germline V gene (reference sequence). The CDR3 DNA follows: TGTGCCAGCACTTACAGGGGGCCCGGGGAGACCCAGTACTTC. As protein: CASTYRGPGETQYF. Using reference TRBV5-4 and TRBJ2-5 for the parts outside the CDR3, the full variable domain is ETGVTQSPTHLIKTRGQQVTLRCSSQSGHNTVSWYQQALGQGPQFIFQYYREEENGRGNFPPRFSGLQFPNYSSELNVNALELDDSALYLCASTYRGPGETQYFGPGTRLLVL.